Presented here are 7 T cell receptor beta chains from one specimen sequenced in a study of blood T cell repertoires in COVID-19. The data were produced by immunoSEQ multiplex PCR, yet TCRdb's version contains in-frame clones alone and is incomplete. The profile shows some 300,000 clones, just under 90% of them singletons. Material for sequencing was peripheral blood. These receptors were taken from a woman aged 45-60 years with COVID-19, enrolled during active disease.

The genes are TRBV19 and TRBJ2-7, with D perhaps matching TRBD2 (5 bases). Germline CDR1 reads LNHDA; CDR2 reads SQIVND (reference sequence). The CDR3 runs to 12 residues. Between the trimmed V and J ends, which lost 5 bases and 4 bases, there was a span of 9 bases. CDR3 sequence (DNA): TGTGCCAGTAGTTCCGGACTTTACGAGCAGTACTTC. Translated: CASSSGLYEQYF.

This clone was observed a handful of times. The J gene is TRBJ1-6, the V gene TRBV7-8, with D possibly being TRBD1 (6 bases). The V end lost 1 base, the J end lost 10 bases, and 20 bases lay between the germline ends. CDR1 is SGHVS, CDR2 FQNEAQ, per germline. The CDR3 is made up of 17 amino acids. The CDR3 sequence: CASSLGGGQRGYSPLHF. Here the CDR3 DNA reads TGTGCCAGCAGCTTAGGAGGTGGACAGAGGGGATACTCACCCCTCCACTTT.

The chain employs TRBV4-1 and TRBJ2-1; TRBD1 agrees at 11 bases. The CDR3 spans 17 residues. Germline CDR1 reads MGHRA; CDR2 reads YSYEKL. V dropped 4 bases and J dropped 4; count of bases not matched to a gene: 9. The CDR3 nucleotides read TGCGCCAGCAGCCTCCTCCCAGGGACAGGGGGTTACAATGAGCAGTTCTTC. It translates to CASSLLPGTGGYNEQFF.

The V call is TRBV27, the J call TRBJ2-3; 14 bases are shared with TRBD2. The CDR3 consists of 19 residues. J lost 2 bases, V lost 6 bases, and 13 bases had no gene match. Germline CDR1 MNHEY, CDR2 SMNVEV (reference sequence). For the CDR3, the DNA is TGTGCCAGCAGCCCCAGGGGACTAGCGGGGGCCACACCCACAGATACGCAGTATTTT. It specifies CASSPRGLAGATPTDTQYF.

The rearrangement uses TRBV9 and TRBJ2-3; D is unclear. CDR1 and CDR2 from the germline V gene are SGDLS and YYNGEE. Trimming stripped 2 bases from V and 2 bases from J, with 9 bases between. The CDR3 covers 14 residues. CDR3: CASSVAAHTDTQYF. CDR3 in DNA: TGTGCCAGCAGCGTCGCGGCCCACACAGATACGCAGTATTTT.

The V gene is TRBV5-1, the J gene TRBJ2-5; 13 bases are shared with TRBD2. The CDR3 consists of 16 residues. With 0 bases clipped from V and 6 bases from J, the junction kept 5 bases outside the gene matches. CDR1 is SGHRS, CDR2 YFSETQ, per germline. The CDR3 loop is CASSLELAGGPKTQYF. The CDR3 DNA reads TGCGCCAGCAGCTTGGAACTAGCGGGAGGGCCGAAGACCCAGTACTTC.

V usage is TRBV7-2 and J usage is TRBJ2-7, with 8 bases matching TRBD1. The CDR3 covers 18 residues. The germline gives CDR1 SGHTA, CDR2 FQGNSA. Trimming cost V 0 bases and J 2 bases; bases outside gene matches: 12. The CDR3 sequence: CASSLAQEGTGPTYEQYF. The CDR3 region has the DNA TGTGCCAGCAGCTTAGCCCAAGAGGGGACAGGACCCACCTACGAGCAGTACTTC. Complete variable domain (other parts from reference TRBV7-2 and TRBJ2-7): GAGVSQSPSNKVTEKGKDVELRCDPISGHTALYWYRQSLGQGLEFLIYFQGNSAPDKSGLPSDRFSAERTGGSVSTLTIQRTQQEDSAVYLCASSLAQEGTGPTYEQYFGPGTRLTVT.